Sequencing of this T cell receptor (beta chain) was carried out in a study of T cells in Graves' hyperthyroidism and ophthalmopathy. Study-wide results and limits: Most thyroid clonotypes expanded above 0.001 appeared in blood too.

Ten or more counts support this clonotype. Its specificity is not known. The hyperthyroidism was newly diagnosed and had lasted under 2 months; the patients were aged 18 to 65. Uncontrolled infection, other autoimmune disease, pregnancy or lactation led to exclusion. Diagnostic decisions used clinical symptoms, serum thyroxine and TRAb, thyroid ultrasound and orbital computed tomography. Regions amplified from RNA transcripts were the TCR beta CDR3 regions. HTBI primers drove first-round RT-PCR of the TCR CDR3. TCRdb independently ran MiXCR on the multiplex PCR reads; one entry per CDR3 protein. Here the sample spans 800,000 or so distinct CDR3 sequences, approximately 40% being singletons. This CDR3 spans 14 amino acids. The V end was cut by 2 bases, the J end by 7 bases, with 14 bases between. Germline lookup yields CDR1 LNHNV and CDR2 YYDKDF (reference sequence).

V gene TRBV15 combines with J gene TRBJ1-1; a weak D match, TRBD1 (6 bases). This TCR was sampled from a man between 18 and 35 years old with Graves' hyperthyroidism. The sequencing sample was made of blood. The CDR3 region has the DNA TGTGCCACCAGCAGATTAGGGGGGGACCTTGAAGCTTTCTTT. Its protein is CATSRLGGDLEAFF.